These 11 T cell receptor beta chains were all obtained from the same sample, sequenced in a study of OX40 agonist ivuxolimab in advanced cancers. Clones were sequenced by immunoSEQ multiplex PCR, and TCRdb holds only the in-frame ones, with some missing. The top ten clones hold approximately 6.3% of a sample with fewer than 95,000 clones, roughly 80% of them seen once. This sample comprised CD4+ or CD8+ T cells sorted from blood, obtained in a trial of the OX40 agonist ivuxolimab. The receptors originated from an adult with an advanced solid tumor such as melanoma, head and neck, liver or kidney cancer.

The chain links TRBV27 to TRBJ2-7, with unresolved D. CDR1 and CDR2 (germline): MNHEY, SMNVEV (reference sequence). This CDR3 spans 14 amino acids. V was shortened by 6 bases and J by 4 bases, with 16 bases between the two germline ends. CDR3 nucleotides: TGTGCCAGCAGCCCCTTTGGGTCCGTTTACGAGCAGTACTTC. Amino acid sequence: CASSPFGSVYEQYF.

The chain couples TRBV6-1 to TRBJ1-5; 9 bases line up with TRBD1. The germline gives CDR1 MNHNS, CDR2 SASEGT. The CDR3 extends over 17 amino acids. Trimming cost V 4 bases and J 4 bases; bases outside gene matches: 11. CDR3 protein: CASSARTGVSTNQPQHF. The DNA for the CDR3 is TGTGCCAGCAGTGCTCGGACAGGGGTTAGCACTAATCAGCCCCAGCATTTT.

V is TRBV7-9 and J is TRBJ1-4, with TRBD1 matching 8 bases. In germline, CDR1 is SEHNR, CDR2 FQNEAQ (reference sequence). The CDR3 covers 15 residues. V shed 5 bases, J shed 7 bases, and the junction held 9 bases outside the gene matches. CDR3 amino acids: CASSGRQGTIEKLFF. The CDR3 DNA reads TGTGCCAGCAGCGGCAGACAGGGGACCATTGAAAAACTGTTTTTT.

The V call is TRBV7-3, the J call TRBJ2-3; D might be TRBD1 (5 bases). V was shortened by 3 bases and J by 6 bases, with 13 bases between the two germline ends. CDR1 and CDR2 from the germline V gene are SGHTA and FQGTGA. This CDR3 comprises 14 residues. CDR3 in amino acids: CASSFMSRQDTQYF. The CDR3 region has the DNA TGTGCCAGCAGCTTTATGTCTCGACAGGATACGCAGTATTTT.

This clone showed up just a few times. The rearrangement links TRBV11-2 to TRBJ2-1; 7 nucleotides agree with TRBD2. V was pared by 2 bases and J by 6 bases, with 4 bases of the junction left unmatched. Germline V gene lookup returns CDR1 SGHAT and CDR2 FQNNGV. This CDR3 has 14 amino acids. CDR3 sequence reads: CASSLLGGSNEQFF. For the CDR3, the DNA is TGTGCCAGCAGCTTACTAGGCGGGAGCAATGAGCAGTTCTTC.

The CDR3: CASTFPGGVGPYEQYV. The CDR3 DNA reads as TGTGCCAGCACCTTCCCGGGGGGAGTTGGCCCCTACGAGCAGTACGTC. The chain combines TRBV7-9 with TRBJ2-7, with 7 bases matching TRBD2. After removal of 7 bases from V and 2 bases from J, the junction contained 14 bases not matched to a gene. The V gene's germline CDR1 is SEHNR and CDR2 FQNEAQ (reference sequence). CDR3 length: 16 residues.

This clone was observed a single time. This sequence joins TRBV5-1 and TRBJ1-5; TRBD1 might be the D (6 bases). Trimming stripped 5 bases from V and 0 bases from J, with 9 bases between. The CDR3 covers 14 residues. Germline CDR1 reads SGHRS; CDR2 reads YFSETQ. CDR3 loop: CASSQGGSNQPQHF. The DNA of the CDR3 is TGCGCCAGCAGTCAAGGGGGTAGCAATCAGCCCCAGCATTTT.

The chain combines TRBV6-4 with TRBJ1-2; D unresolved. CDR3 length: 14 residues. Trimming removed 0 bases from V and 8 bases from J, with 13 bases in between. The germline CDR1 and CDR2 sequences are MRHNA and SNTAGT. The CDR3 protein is CASSDSGKVGGYTF. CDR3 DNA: TGTGCCAGCAGTGACTCGGGTAAGGTCGGCGGCTACACCTTC.

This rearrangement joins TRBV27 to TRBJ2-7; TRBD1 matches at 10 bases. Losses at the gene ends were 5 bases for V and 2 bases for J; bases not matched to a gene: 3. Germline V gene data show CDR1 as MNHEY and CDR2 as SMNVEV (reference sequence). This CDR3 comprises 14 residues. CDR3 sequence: CASSIGQGAYEQYF. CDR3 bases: TGTGCCAGCAGTATCGGACAGGGGGCCTACGAGCAGTACTTC.

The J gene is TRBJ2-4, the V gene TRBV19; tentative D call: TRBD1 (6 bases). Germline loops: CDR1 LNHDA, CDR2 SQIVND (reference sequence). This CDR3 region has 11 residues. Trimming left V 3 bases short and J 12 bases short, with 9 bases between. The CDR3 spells CASSIQGRQYF. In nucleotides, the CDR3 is TGTGCCAGTAGTATCCAGGGGCGTCAGTACTTC.

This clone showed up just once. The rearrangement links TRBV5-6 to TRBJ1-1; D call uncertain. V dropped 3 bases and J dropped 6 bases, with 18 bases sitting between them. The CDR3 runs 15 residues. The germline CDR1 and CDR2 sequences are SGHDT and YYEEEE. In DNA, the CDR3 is TGTGCCAGCAGCTCGCCGCGGGGTTATTCCCCTGAAGCTTTCTTT. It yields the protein CASSSPRGYSPEAFF.